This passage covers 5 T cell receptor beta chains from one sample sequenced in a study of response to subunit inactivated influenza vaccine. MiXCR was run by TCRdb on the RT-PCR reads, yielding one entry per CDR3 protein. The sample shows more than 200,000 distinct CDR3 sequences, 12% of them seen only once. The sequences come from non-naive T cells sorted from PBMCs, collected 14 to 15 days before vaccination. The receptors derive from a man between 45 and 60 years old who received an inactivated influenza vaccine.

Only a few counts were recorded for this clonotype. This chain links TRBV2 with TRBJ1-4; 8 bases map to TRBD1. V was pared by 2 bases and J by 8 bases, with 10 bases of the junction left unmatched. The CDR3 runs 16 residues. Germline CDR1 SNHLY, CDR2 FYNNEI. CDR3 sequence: CASSEPGTGGGEKLFF. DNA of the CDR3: TGTGCCAGCAGTGAACCCGGAACAGGGGGGGGAGAAAAACTGTTTTTT.

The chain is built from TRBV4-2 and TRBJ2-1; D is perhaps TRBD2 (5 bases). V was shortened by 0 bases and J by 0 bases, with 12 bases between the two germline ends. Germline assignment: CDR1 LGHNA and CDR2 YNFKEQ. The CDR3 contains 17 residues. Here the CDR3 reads CASSQEERLSSYNEQFF. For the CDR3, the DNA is TGTGCCAGCAGCCAAGAAGAGCGGCTAAGCTCCTACAATGAGCAGTTCTTC.

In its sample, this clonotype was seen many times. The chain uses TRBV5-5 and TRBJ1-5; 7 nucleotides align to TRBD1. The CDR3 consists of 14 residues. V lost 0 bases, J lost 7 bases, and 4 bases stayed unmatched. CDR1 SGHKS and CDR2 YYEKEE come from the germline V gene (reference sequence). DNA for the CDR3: TGTGCCAGCAGCTTGGACAGGGGTGGGCAGCCCCAGCATTTT. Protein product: CASSLDRGGQPQHF.

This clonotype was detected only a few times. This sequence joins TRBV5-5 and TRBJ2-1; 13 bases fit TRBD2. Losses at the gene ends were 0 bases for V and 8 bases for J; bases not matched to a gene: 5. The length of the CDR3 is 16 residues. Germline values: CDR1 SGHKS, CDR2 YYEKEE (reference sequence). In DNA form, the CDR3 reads TGTGCCAGCAGCTTGGCGGGGACTAGCGGGACGGATGAGCAGTTCTTC. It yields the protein CASSLAGTSGTDEQFF.

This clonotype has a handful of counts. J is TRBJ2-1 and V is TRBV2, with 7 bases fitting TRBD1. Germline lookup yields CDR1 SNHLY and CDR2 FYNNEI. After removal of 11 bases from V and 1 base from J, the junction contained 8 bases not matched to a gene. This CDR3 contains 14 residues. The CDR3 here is CACRPGQSYNEQFF. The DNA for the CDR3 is TGTGCCTGCCGGCCGGGACAGTCCTACAATGAGCAGTTCTTC.